Listed below are T cell receptor beta chains from one sample, sequenced in a study of tumor and adjacent non-tumor tissue in lung cancer. TCRdb analysed the multiplex PCR reads with MiXCR anew, one entry per CDR3 protein. The data show 70,000 to 80,000 distinct CDR3 sequences, with around 77% seen just once and around 10% held by the top ten. The sequenced sample consisted of lung tumor tissue. Receptor source: a middle-aged woman with non-small cell lung cancer. Both conserved end residues are part of each CDR3. The order of the fields is V gene, J gene, CDR3 length, CDR3 protein.

V: TRBV4-2; J: TRBJ2-2; length: 16; CDR3: CVSSRVLAGDTGELFF
V: TRBV6-5; J: TRBJ2-1; length: 15; CDR3: CASSLGTGGFNGQFF
V: TRBV19; J: TRBJ2-4; length: 14; CDR3: CASSIGQGENIQYF
V: TRBV29-1; J: TRBJ2-7; length: 11; CDR3: CSGRDLYKQYF
V: TRBV28; J: TRBJ2-1; length: 15; CDR3: CASSPGLAGGNKQFF
V: TRBV4-1; J: TRBJ1-1; length: 11; CDR3: CASSQGTGVRF
V: TRBV6-1; J: TRBJ2-3; length: 13; CDR3: CASGGVNIDTQYF
V: TRBV7-8; J: TRBJ2-7; length: 12; CDR3: CASSPRHYEQYF
V: TRBV20-1; J: TRBJ2-7; length: 14; CDR3: CSAGVPGQDYEHYF
V: TRBV6-5; J: TRBJ1-2; length: 13; CDR3: CASRAGSDYGYTF
V: TRBV5-6; J: TRBJ1-2; length: 11; CDR3: CTSSIGYGYTF
V: TRBV14; J: TRBJ2-7; length: 12; CDR3: CASSAHANEQYF
V: TRBV6-5; J: TRBJ1-5; length: 15; CDR3: CASSYTTGADQPQHF
V: TRBV5-1; J: TRBJ2-3; length: 16; CDR3: CASNLGNQRFTETQYF
V: TRBV5-1; J: TRBJ2-5; length: 13; CDR3: CASSSPGKETQYF
V: TRBV19; J: TRBJ2-1; length: 14; CDR3: CASTAQWGAVTQFF
V: TRBV6-4; J: TRBJ2-3; length: 17; CDR3: CASSDSSGGASTDTQYF
V: TRBV6-1; J: TRBJ1-4; length: 16; CDR3: CASTEQEGGIIKKLFF
V: TRBV29-1; J: TRBJ2-4; length: 14; CDR3: CSVEDRGLENILYF
V: TRBV28; J: TRBJ2-3; length: 22; CDR3: CAGSFNLGREIGQGAPANTQYF
V: TRBV11-3; J: TRBJ2-1; length: 14; CDR3: CTSSPGQGGNELFF
V: TRBV6-1; J: TRBJ2-7; length: 14; CDR3: CACRTGTNAYEQYF
V: TRBV2; J: TRBJ2-3; length: 13; CDR3: CASSHGFTDTQYF
V: TRBV11-2; J: TRBJ2-3; length: 17; CDR3: CVSIFSLAGGSTDTHYF
V: TRBV6-2/TRBV6-3; J: TRBJ2-7; length: 12; CDR3: CSSRRDTYERYF
V: TRBV5-4; J: TRBJ2-5; length: 14; CDR3: CASSYPGGTETQYF
V: TRBV12-3/TRBV12-4; J: TRBJ1-6; length: 14; CDR3: CANSMSSYNSPLHF
V: TRBV11-2; J: TRBJ1-5; length: 13; CDR3: CAGSLGVYQPQHF
V: TRBV11-2; J: TRBJ2-7; length: 14; CDR3: CASSLVSDSYEQYF
V: TRBV11-1; J: TRBJ1-1; length: 15; CDR3: CATTHTAVGRTEAFF
V: TRBV4-2; J: TRBJ2-7; length: 14; CDR3: CASSQGVGAGEQYF
V: TRBV28; J: TRBJ1-2; length: 14; CDR3: CASRRDGGYYGYTF
V: TRBV11-3; J: TRBJ2-7; length: 12; CDR3: CASSLERGEQYF
V: TRBV20-1; J: TRBJ2-2; length: 14; CDR3: CSAAPLDDTGELFF
V: TRBV6-5; J: TRBJ2-7; length: 14; CDR3: CASSYGQKGYEQYF
V: TRBV11-2; J: TRBJ1-2; length: 13; CDR3: CTSSPNRERGYTF
V: TRBV6-2/TRBV6-3; J: TRBJ2-7; length: 15; CDR3: CVSSYPETGSYEQYF
V: TRBV4-1; J: TRBJ2-7; length: 15; CDR3: CASSHPGKNSYEQYF
V: TRBV5-1; J: TRBJ2-3; length: 14; CDR3: CVSSLEPCTDTQYF
V: TRBV11-3; J: TRBJ2-1; length: 16; CDR3: CASSDQGPAASNEQFF
V: TRBV6-4; J: TRBJ1-2; length: 13; CDR3: CASSSDGGYDYTF
V: TRBV5-1; J: TRBJ2-3; length: 14; CDR3: CASSSEPCTDTQYF